This entry features one TCR beta chain sequence. It lacks a known antigen. No much larger clone exists at a distance of one base, and base qualities are not known. This entry belongs to a study of blood T cell repertoires in COVID-19 (dated by TCRdb to 2018 to 2020). General notes on the study: Samples covering the acute and convalescent phases of COVID-19 were provided by collaborators in the United States, Italy and Spain. Where available, HLA class I and class II types were taken from metadata supplied by the sample provider and were not determined by assay-based typing. The repertoires were released in a freely available public database meant as a resource for research on the immune response to SARS-CoV-2. The samples were drawn from two sources: the first 160 participants of the ongoing ImmuneRACE study, and over 1,000 subjects contributed by 6 global collaborators. The dataset comprised deeply sampled blood TCRbeta repertoires from subjects exposed to, actively infected with, or recovered from COVID-19. Sample metadata almost always included a de-identified subject ID, COVID-19 status, age in years and sex. The material from the prospective study consisted of cDNA or gDNA derived from T cells, B-cell-depleted T cells, or PBMCs. Points the paper makes about the study in general: The quantity of clinical and demographic metadata differed by source and by participant and was supplied without curation.

Each collaborating institution followed its own protocols to collect whole blood in K2EDTA tubes. For TCRbeta analysis, collaborators shipped samples in one of three forms: frozen whole blood, isolated PBMCs, or DNA extracted from either of those sample types. TCRbeta CDR3 regions were amplified from genomic DNA using the immunoSEQ Assay, a bias-controlled multiplex PCR. Processing in the source paper ran as follows. Within the assay, amplification of reference gene primers was used to estimate how many nucleated cells each sample contained. Sequence reads were collapsed and filtered to measure the absolute abundance of every unique TCRbeta CDR3 rearrangement. For each sample, productive Simpson clonality was calculated as the square root of Simpson's diversity index across productive rearrangements. Drawn from immuneACCESS, this table holds only the in-frame rearrangements with V and J called that TCRdb kept. Clones are partly lost; checked studies trace under half to an unresolved V gene and leave the rest unexplained. The V and J calls and clone size are taken from that table; D and trimming were inferred from the DNA. The sample table shows over 100,000 clones, and 75% to 85% are seen once. The ten most abundant clones make up under 5% of the sample.

Via the germline V gene, CDR1 is MRHNA and CDR2 SNTAGT. From cysteine to phenylalanine, the CDR3 is 14 amino acids long. The retained sequence is limited to the CDR3, 42 bases, with the frame set at the first base. Trimmed from V: 10 bases; trimmed from J: 5 bases; junction bases lacking a gene match: 6. The TCR comes from a woman of 80 years or more with acute or convalescent COVID-19. Rearrangement joined TRBV6-4 to TRBJ2-1; 12 nucleotides in the junction match TRBD1. Sequencing was carried out using peripheral blood. The CDR3 protein sequence reads: CATRGQGAHNEQFF. The DNA reads TGTGCCACCCGGGGACAGGGGGCACACAATGAGCAGTTCTTC.